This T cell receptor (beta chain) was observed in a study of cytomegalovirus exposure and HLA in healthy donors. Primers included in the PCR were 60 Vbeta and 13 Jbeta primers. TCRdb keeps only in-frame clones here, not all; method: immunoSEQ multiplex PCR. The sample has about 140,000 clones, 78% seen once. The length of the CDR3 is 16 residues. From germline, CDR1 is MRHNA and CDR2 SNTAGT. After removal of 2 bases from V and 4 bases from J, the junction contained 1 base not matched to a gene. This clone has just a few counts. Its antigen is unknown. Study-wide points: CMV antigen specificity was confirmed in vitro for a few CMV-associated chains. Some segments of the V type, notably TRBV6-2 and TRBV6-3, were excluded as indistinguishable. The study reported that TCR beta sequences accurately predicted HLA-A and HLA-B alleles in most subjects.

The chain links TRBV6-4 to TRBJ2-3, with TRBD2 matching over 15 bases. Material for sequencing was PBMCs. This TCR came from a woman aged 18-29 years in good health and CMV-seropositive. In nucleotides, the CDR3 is TGTGCCAGCAGTGACAGGACTAGCGGGGGGGCAGATACGCAGTATTTT. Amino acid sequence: CASSDRTSGGADTQYF.